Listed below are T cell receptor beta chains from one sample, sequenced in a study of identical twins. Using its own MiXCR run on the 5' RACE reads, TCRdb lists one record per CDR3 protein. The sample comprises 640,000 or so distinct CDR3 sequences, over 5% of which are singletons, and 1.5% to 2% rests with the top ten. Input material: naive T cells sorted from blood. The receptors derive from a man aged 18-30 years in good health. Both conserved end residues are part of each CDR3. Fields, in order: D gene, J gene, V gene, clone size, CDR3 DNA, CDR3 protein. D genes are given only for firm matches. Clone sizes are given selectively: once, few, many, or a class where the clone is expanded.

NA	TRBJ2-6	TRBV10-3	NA	TGTGCCACCTCCATCACACTGCCTGCCTCTGGGGCCAACGTCCTGACTTTC	CATSITLPASGANVLTF
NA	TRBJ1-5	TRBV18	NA	TGTGCCAGCTCAGGGTCCCCCGATCAGCCCCAGCATTTT	CASSGSPDQPQHF
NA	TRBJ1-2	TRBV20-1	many	TGCAGTGCTGAAGGGACGGCTTATGGCTACACCTTC	CSAEGTAYGYTF
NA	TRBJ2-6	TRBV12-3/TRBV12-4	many	TGTGCCAGCACCCTGACCTCTGGGGCCAACGTCCTGACTTTC	CASTLTSGANVLTF
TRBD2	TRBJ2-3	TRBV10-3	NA	TGTGCCATCAGTGAGTCTCCTCCGGGGGGAGGCCTCACAGATACGCAGTATTTT	CAISESPPGGGLTDTQYF
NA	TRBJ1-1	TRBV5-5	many	TGTGCCAGCAGCTATGGGCCTGAAGCTTTCTTT	CASSYGPEAFF
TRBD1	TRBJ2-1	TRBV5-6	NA	TGTGCCAGCAGCTTGGAGGAGACAGGGGCTCTCGGTGAGCAGTTCTTC	CASSLEETGALGEQFF
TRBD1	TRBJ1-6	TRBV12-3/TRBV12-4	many	TGTGCCAGCAGTCCCGGGACAGCCAATTCACCCCTCCACTTT	CASSPGTANSPLHF
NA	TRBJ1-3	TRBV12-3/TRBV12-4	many	TGTGCCAGCAGTCTCGGTTGGTTTGCTGGAAACACCATATATTTT	CASSLGWFAGNTIYF
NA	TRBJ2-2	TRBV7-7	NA	TGTGCCAGCAGCTTAGGGGTCCAAAGGATAGACACCGGGGAGCTGTTTTTT	CASSLGVQRIDTGELFF
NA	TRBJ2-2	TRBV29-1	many	TGCAGCGTTGAACAAAACCGGGACCACACCGGGGAGCTGTTTTTT	CSVEQNRDHTGELFF
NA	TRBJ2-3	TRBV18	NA	TGTGCCAGCTCACTTAGAGCGGAGTACACAGATACGCAGTATTTT	CASSLRAEYTDTQYF
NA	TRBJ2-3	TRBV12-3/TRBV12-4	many	TGTGCCAGCAGTTTTCAGGGGGGAACAGATACGCAGTATTTT	CASSFQGGTDTQYF
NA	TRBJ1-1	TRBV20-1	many	TGCAGTGCTAGAGTTTTAGGCAGTTTGAACACTGAAGCTTTCTTT	CSARVLGSLNTEAFF
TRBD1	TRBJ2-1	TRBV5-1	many	TGCGCCAGCAGCCCCGGGGACAGGGGGCGTTACAATGAGCAGTTCTTC	CASSPGDRGRYNEQFF
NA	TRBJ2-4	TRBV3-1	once	TGTGCCAGCAGCCAGCACACAGCAGCAGTTCGAGCCAAAAACATTCAGTACTTC	CASSQHTAAVRAKNIQYF
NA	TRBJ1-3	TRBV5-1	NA	TGCGCCAGCAGCTTGGCCGGCCGAGGGAACACCATATATTTT	CASSLAGRGNTIYF
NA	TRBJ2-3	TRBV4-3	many	TGCGCCAGCAGCCAAGGGGGCGCCCTGGGCACAGATACGCAGTATTTT	CASSQGGALGTDTQYF
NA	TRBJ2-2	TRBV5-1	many	TGCGCCAGCAGCTTTTACGACGGGGAGCTGTTTTTT	CASSFYDGELFF
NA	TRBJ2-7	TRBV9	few	TGTGCCAGCAGCGTAGTTGGGGGCGGCGAGCAGTACTTC	CASSVVGGGEQYF
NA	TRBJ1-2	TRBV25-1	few	TGTGCCAGCAGTGATCCAGGGACGTACTATGGCTACACCTTC	CASSDPGTYYGYTF
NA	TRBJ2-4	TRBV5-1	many	TGCGCCAGCAGCTTGGGGAGTACCATTCAGTACTTC	CASSLGSTIQYF
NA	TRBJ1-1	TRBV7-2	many	TGTGCCAGCAGCTTAAGGTGGTCGGGGAACACTGAAGCTTTCTTT	CASSLRWSGNTEAFF
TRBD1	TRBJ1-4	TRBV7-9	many	TGTGCCAGCAGCGAGGGACAGTGGAGTGAAAAACTGTTTTTT	CASSEGQWSEKLFF
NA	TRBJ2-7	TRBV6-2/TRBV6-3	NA	TGTGCCAGCACACCAACCGGGACGGCTTCGACCTACGAGCAGTACTTC	CASTPTGTASTYEQYF
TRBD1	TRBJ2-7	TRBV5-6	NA	TGTGCCAGCAGCTCCCAACCGGGACAGAGACGCGAGCAGTACTTC	CASSSQPGQRREQYF
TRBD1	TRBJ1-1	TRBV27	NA	TGTGCCAGCAGCCCATTGGGGGGACAGGGGGCCACTGAAGCTTTCTTT	CASSPLGGQGATEAFF
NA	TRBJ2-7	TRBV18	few	TGTGCCAGCTCACGGGGTTCCGTCTCGGGCGAGCAGTACTTC	CASSRGSVSGEQYF
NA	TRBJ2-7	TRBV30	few	TGTGCGTCTCGGGACACTGCCTACGAGCAGTACTTC	CASRDTAYEQYF
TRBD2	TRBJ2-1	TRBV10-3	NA	TGTGCCATCAGTGGATCCGGGAGGGCCAGGAATGAGCAGTTCTTC	CAISGSGRARNEQFF
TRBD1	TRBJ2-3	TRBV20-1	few	TGCAGTGCGGGGACAGGGCAGAACACAGATACGCAGTATTTT	CSAGTGQNTDTQYF
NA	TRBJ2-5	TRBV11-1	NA	TGTGCCAGCAGCTTAAACCAAGGGGGACTGGATAGGTACCAAGAGACCCAGTACTTC	CASSLNQGGLDRYQETQYF
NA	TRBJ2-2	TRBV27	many	TGTGCCAGCAGTTTTTTTGGGGGTACCGGGGAGCTGTTTTTT	CASSFFGGTGELFF
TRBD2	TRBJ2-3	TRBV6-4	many	TGTGCCAGCAGTGACTCTGGCGGGGGACTCACAGATACGCAGTATTTT	CASSDSGGGLTDTQYF
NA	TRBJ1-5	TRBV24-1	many	TGTGCCACAAGTGGAGGAGGGGCGGGCCATCAGCCCCAGCATTTT	CATSGGGAGHQPQHF
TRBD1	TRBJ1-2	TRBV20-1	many	TGCAGTGCGAGTCTGACAGGGGCTAACTATGGCTACACCTTC	CSASLTGANYGYTF
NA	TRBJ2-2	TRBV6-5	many	TGTGCCAGCAGTTTCCGGGAGATCGGGGAGCTGTTTTTT	CASSFREIGELFF
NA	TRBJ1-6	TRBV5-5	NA	TGTGCCAGCAGCTTGGGACCTAAGGGGAATTCACCCCTCCACTTT	CASSLGPKGNSPLHF
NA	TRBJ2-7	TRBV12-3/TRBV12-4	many	TGTGCCAGCAACCTCGGGCGGAGCTACGAGCAGTACTTC	CASNLGRSYEQYF
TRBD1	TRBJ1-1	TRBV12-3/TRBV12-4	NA	TGTGCCAGCAGGTCAGGGGGCCGGAACGACCAACTTGAAGCTTTCTTT	CASRSGGRNDQLEAFF
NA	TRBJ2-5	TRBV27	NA	TGTGCCAGCAGGCGGGAAGGGGGAAAAGAGACCCAGTACTTC	CASRREGGKETQYF
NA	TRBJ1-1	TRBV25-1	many	TGTGCCAGCAGTGACTATTCAGTCAGGAGCACTGAAGCTTTCTTT	CASSDYSVRSTEAFF
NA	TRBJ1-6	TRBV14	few	TGTGCCAGCAGCCCTGTCGAGGGAGCCCTCCACTTT	CASSPVEGALHF
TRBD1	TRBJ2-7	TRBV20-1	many	TGCAGTGCAAACCCCGAAAGACAGGGCCACACCTACGAGCAGTACTTC	CSANPERQGHTYEQYF
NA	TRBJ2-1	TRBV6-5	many	TGTGCCAGCAGTTACCGCGGACAGATCCACAATGAGCAGTTCTTC	CASSYRGQIHNEQFF
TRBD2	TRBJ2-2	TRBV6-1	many	TGTGCCAGCATGGCGGGAGCGGTAGGGGAGCTGTTTTTT	CASMAGAVGELFF
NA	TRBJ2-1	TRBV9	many	TGTGCCAGCAGTGTGGGGCCGTCGAACAATGAGCAGTTCTTC	CASSVGPSNNEQFF
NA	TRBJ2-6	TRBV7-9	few	TGTGCCAGCAGCTTTGCCACTTCTGCTGGGGCCAACGTCCTGACTTTC	CASSFATSAGANVLTF
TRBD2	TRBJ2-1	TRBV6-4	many	TGTGCCAGCAGAGTAAGCGGGAGATACTCCTACAATGAGCAGTTCTTC	CASRVSGRYSYNEQFF
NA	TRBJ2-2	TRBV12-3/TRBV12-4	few	TGTGCCAGCAGAGCGCATAGCGGGGAGCTGTTTTTT	CASRAHSGELFF
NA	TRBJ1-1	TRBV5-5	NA	TGTGCCAGCAGCTCAACAGGGTTGCTCGAAGCTTTCTTT	CASSSTGLLEAFF
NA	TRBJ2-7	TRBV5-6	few	TGTGCCAGCAGCCCACGGGACGGAGTATCCTACGAGCAGTACTTC	CASSPRDGVSYEQYF
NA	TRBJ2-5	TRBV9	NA	TGTGCCAGCAGCGTTGGGTCAGGAGCTCAAGAGACCCAGTACTTC	CASSVGSGAQETQYF
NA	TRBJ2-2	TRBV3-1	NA	TGTGCCAGCACCACAGGAGGCACCGGGGAGCTGTTTTTT	CASTTGGTGELFF